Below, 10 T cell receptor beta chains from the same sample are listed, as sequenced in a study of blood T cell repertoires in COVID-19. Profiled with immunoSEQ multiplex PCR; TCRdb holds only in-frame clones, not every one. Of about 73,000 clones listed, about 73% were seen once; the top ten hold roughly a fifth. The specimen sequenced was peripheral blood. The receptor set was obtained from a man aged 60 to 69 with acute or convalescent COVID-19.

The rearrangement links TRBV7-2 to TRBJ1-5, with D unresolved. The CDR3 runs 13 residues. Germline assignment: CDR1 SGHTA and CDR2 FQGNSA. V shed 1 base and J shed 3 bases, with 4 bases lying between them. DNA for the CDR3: TGTGCCAGCAGCTTAGACACCAATCAGCCCCAGCATTTT. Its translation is CASSLDTNQPQHF.

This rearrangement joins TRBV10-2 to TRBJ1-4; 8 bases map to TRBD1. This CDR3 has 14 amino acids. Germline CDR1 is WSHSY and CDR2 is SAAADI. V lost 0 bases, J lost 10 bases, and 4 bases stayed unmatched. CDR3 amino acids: CASSESSQGAKLFF. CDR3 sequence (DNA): TGCGCCAGCAGTGAGTCGAGTCAGGGGGCAAAACTGTTTTTT.

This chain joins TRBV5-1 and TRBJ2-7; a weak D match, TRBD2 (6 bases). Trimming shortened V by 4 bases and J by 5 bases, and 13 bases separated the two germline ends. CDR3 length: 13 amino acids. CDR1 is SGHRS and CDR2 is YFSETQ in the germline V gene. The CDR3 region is CASSPEGVHEQYF. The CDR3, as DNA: TGCGCCAGCAGCCCGGAGGGAGTACACGAGCAGTACTTC.

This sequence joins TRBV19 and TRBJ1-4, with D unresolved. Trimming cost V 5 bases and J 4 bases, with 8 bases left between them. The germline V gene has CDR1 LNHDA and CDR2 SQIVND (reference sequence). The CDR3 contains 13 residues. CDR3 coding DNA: TGTGCCAGTAGTGACATAGTTAATGAAAAACTGTTTTTT. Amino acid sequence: CASSDIVNEKLFF.

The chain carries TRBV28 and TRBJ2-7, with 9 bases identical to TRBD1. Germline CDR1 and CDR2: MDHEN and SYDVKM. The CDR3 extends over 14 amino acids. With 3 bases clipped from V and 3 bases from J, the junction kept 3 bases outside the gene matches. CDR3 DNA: TGTGCCAGCAGTTTCCAGGACAGGGGCTACGAGCAGTACTTC. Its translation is CASSFQDRGYEQYF.

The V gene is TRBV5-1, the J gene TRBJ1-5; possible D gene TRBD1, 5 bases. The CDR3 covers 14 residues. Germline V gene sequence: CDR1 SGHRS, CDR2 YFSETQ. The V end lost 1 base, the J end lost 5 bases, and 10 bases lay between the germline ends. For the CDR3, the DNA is TGCGCCAGCAGCTTGAATGGGGGGGATCAGCCCCAGCATTTT. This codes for CASSLNGGDQPQHF.

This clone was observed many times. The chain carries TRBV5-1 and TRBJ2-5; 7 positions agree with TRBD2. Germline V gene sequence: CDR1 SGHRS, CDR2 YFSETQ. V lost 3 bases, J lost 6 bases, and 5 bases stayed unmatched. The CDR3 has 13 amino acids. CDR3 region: CASSYTSDKTQYF. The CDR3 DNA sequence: TGCGCCAGCAGCTACACTAGCGATAAGACCCAGTACTTC.

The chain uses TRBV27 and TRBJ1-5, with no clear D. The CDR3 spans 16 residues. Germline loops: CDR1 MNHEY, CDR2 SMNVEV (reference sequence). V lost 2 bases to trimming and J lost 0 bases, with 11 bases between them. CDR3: CASSLNGLSSNQPQHF. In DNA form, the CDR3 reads TGTGCCAGCAGTTTAAATGGTCTCAGTAGCAATCAGCCCCAGCATTTT.

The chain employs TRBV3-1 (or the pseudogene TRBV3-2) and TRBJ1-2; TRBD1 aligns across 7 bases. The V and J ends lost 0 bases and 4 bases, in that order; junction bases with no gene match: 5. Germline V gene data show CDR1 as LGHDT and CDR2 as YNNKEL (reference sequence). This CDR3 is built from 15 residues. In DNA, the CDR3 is TGTGCCAGCAGCCAAGATTTGGGACAGTTCTATGGCTACACCTTC. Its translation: CASSQDLGQFYGYTF.

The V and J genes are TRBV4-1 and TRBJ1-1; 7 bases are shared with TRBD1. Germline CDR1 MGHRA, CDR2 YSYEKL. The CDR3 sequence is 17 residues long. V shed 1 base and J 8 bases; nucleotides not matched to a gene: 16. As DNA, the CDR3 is TGCGCCAGCAGCCAAGTTCCAGGCCAAACAGGGGAACTGGAAGCTTTCTTT. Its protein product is CASSQVPGQTGELEAFF.